Listed below are T cell receptor beta chains from one sample, sequenced in a study of cytomegalovirus exposure and HLA in healthy donors. Assay: immunoSEQ multiplex PCR; the TCRdb copy retains only in-frame clones and omits some. This sample has roughly 110,000 clones, with 74% found just once. The sequenced sample was PBMCs. The receptors originated from a middle-aged woman in good health and CMV-seropositive. The CDR3 runs from the conserved cysteine through the conserved F or W. A D gene is named only where the DNA matches it firmly. Rows give clone size only sometimes, using once, few, many, or a class for an expanded clone.

>TRBV5-1|TRBD2|16|TRBJ2-1|-
CASSLTSGGTYNEQFF
TGCGCCAGCAGCCTAACTAGCGGAGGGACCTACAATGAGCAGTTCTTC
>TRBV11-3|-|15|TRBJ2-3|once
CASSTGVISTDTQYF
TGTGCCAGCAGCACCGGGGTGATTAGCACAGATACGCAGTATTTT
>TRBV4-1|-|16|TRBJ2-7|-
CASSQEGLGGYYEQYF
TGCGCCAGCAGCCAAGAGGGGCTAGGCGGCTACTACGAGCAGTACTTC
>TRBV5-4|TRBD2|15|TRBJ2-2|-
CASSFGRAGIGELFF
TGTGCCAGCAGCTTTGGGAGAGCGGGAATCGGGGAGCTGTTTTTT
>TRBV2|-|14|TRBJ2-2|-
CASSIERGAGELFF
TGTGCCAGCAGTATCGAACGGGGTGCCGGGGAGCTGTTTTTT
>TRBV9|TRBD1|18|TRBJ1-6|-
CASSQRGQGASRDSPLHF
TGTGCCAGCAGCCAGCGAGGACAGGGGGCCTCCAGGGATTCACCCCTCCACTTT
>TRBV7-2|TRBD2|18|TRBJ2-7|-
CASSAGTSGRAGAYEQYF
TGTGCCAGCAGCGCCGGGACTAGCGGGAGGGCCGGAGCCTACGAGCAGTACTTC
>TRBV9|-|16|TRBJ2-3|-
CASSARGAGGTDTQYF
TGTGCCAGCAGCGCCCGGGGGGCCGGGGGCACAGATACGCAGTATTTT
>TRBV6-5|-|15|TRBJ2-1|-
CASSYSTGEGYEQFF
TGTGCCAGCAGTTACTCGACAGGGGAGGGATATGAGCAGTTCTTC
>TRBV7-3|TRBD1|17|TRBJ2-2|-
CASSESTGTANTGELFF
TGTGCCAGCAGCGAATCGACCGGGACAGCGAACACCGGGGAGCTGTTTTTT
>TRBV5-1|TRBD1|15|TRBJ2-7|-
CASSLGQGTSYEQYF
TGCGCCAGCAGCTTGGGACAGGGGACTTCCTACGAGCAGTACTTC
>TRBV5-4|-|14|TRBJ1-6|few
CASSLAQANSPLHF
TGTGCCAGCAGCTTGGCTCAGGCGAATTCACCCCTCCACTTT
>TRBV5-6|TRBD2|17|TRBJ2-4|-
CASSRPGTSLAKNIQYF
TGTGCCAGCAGCCGTCCCGGGACTAGCCTAGCCAAAAACATTCAGTACTTC
>TRBV7-9|TRBD1|15|TRBJ2-1|-
CASDGAGGSYNEQFF
TGTGCCAGCGATGGGGCAGGGGGTTCCTACAATGAGCAGTTCTTC
>TRBV13|-|15|TRBJ1-3|-
CASSSSSRGGNTIYF
TGTGCCAGCAGCTCGTCCTCCAGGGGCGGAAACACCATATATTTT
>TRBV15|TRBD1|15|TRBJ2-7|few
CATQSRDRGEYEQYF
TGTGCCACCCAATCCCGGGACAGGGGTGAGTACGAGCAGTACTTC
>TRBV7-9|-|16|TRBJ1-2|-
CASSLNSGRRGYGYTF
TGTGCCAGCAGCTTAAATTCGGGGAGGAGGGGCTATGGCTACACCTTC
>TRBV11-3|-|17|TRBJ2-2|-
CASSLIGGQPNTGELFF
TGTGCCAGCAGCCTAATCGGGGGGCAGCCGAACACCGGGGAGCTGTTTTTT
>TRBV6-6|-|15|TRBJ2-1|-
CASSYMAGAGNEQFF
TGTGCCAGCAGTTATATGGCGGGGGCCGGCAATGAGCAGTTCTTC
>TRBV13|-|12|TRBJ2-3|-
CASSPSTDTQYF
TGTGCCAGCAGCCCGAGCACAGATACGCAGTATTTT
>TRBV27|TRBD1|15|TRBJ1-4|-
CASSLGRQGGEKLFF
TGTGCCAGCAGTTTAGGGAGGCAGGGGGGTGAAAAACTGTTTTTT